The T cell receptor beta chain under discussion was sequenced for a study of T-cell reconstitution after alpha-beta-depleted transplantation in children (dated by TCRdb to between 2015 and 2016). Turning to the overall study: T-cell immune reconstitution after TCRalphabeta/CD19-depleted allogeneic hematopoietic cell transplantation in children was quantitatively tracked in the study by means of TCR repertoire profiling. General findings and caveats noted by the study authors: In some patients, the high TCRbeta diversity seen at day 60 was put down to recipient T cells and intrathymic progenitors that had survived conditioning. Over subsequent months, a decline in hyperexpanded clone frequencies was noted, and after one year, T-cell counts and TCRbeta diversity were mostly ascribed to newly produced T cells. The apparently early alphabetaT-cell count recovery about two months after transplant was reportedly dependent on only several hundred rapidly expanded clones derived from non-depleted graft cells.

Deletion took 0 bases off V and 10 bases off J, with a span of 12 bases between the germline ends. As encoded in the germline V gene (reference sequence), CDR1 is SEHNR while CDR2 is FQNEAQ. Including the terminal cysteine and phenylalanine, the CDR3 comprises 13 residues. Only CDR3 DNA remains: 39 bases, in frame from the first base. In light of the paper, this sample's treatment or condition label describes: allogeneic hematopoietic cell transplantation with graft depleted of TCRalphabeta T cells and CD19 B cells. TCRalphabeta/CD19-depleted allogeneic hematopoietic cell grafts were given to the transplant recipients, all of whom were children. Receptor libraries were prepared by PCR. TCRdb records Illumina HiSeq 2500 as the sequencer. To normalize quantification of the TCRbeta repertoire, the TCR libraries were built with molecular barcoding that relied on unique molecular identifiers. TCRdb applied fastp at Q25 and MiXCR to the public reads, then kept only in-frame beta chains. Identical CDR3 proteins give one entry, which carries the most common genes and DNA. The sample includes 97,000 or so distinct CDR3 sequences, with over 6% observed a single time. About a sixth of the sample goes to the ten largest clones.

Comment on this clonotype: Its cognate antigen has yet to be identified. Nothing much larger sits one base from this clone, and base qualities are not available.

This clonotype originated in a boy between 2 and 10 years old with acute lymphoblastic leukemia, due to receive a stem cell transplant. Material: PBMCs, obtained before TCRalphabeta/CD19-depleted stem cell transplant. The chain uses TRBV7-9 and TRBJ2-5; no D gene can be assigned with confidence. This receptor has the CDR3 CASSLAGRVDQYF. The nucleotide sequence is TGTGCCAGCAGCTTAGCTGGTCGGGTGGACCAGTACTTC.